This entry features one T cell receptor (beta chain) sequence. This record belongs to a study of shared clonotypes between healthy human individuals. This CDR3 has 15 amino acids. V lost 5 bases and J 2 bases, leaving 13 bases between the germline ends. CDR1 is MDHEN and CDR2 is SYDVKM in the germline V gene. The method was immunoSEQ multiplex PCR; TCRdb's version includes in-frame clones alone and lacks a portion of them. The sample lists around 700,000 clones; roughly 70% were seen once. This chain joins TRBV28 and TRBJ1-5; tentative D call: TRBD1 (6 bases). The TCR originated in a woman in her 30s in good health. The sequencing sample was made of memory CD4+ T cells sorted from blood. Subset indicated: CD45RA-negative fraction. CDR3 in DNA: TGTGCCAGCAGTCAAAGGGGGTCCCGCAATCAGCCCCAGCATTTT. It encodes CASSQRGSRNQPQHF.